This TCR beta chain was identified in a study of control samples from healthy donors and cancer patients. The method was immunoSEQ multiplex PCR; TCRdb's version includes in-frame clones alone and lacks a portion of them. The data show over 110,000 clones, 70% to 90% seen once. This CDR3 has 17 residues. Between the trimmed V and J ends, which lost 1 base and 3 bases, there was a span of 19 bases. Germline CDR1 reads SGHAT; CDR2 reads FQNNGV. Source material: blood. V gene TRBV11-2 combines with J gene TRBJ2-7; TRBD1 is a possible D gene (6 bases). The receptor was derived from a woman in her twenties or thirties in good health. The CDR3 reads CASSLGRSRQGYYEQYF. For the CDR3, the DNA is TGTGCCAGCAGCTTAGGCCGATCGAGGCAGGGGTACTACGAGCAGTACTTC.